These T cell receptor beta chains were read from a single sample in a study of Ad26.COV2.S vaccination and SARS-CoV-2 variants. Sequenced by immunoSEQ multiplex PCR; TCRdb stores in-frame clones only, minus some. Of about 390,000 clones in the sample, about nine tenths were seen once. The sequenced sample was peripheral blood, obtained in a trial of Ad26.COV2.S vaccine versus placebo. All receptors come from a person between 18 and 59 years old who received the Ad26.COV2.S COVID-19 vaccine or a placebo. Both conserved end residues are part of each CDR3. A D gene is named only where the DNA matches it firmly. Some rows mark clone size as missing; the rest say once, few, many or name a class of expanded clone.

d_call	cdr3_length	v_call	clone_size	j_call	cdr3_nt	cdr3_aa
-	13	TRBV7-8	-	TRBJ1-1	TGTGCCAGCAGCCAACGACAGAATATTGAAGCTTTCTTT	CASSQRQNIEAFF
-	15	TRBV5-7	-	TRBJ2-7	TGTGCCAGCAGCTCCGGAGTGCGACAGAACTACGAGCAGTACTTC	CASSSGVRQNYEQYF
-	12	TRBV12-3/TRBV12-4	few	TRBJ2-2	TGTGCCAGCAGTTTCCCAACCGGGGAGCTGTTTTTT	CASSFPTGELFF
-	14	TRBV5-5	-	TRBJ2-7	TGTGCCAGCAGCTTGACCGGGGAAAACTACGAGCAGTACTTC	CASSLTGENYEQYF
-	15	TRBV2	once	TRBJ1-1	TGTGCCAGCAGTGAACTTATTGGGTTGAACACTGAAGCTTTCTTT	CASSELIGLNTEAFF
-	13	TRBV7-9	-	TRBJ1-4	TGTGCCAGCAGCTCCTCAGGGGTCGAAAAACTGTTTTTT	CASSSSGVEKLFF
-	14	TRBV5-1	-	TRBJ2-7	TGCGCCAGCAGCGAGGGGCAGGGGTCATACGAGCAGTACTTC	CASSEGQGSYEQYF
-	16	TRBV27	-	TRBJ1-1	TGTGCCAGCAGTCCCTCGGGCAGAAGGCAGAACACTGAAGCTTTCTTT	CASSPSGRRQNTEAFF
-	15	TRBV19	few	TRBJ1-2	TGTGCCAGTAGTTCCCGTACCGGGACCGGGGCGAGCTACACCTTC	CASSSRTGTGASYTF
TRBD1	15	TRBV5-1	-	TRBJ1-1	TGCGCCAGCAGCTCGGGAGGGGGCGGCGGATATGAAGCTTTCTTT	CASSSGGGGGYEAFF
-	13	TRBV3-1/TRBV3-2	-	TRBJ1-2	TGTGCCAGCAGCCAGGACAGCTACGACGGCTACACCTTC	CASSQDSYDGYTF
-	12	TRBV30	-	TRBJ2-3	TGTGCCTGGAGTGTATCTGTGGATACGCAGTATTTT	CAWSVSVDTQYF
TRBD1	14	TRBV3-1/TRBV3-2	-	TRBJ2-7	TGTGCCAGCAGCGACAGGGGAGGCACCTACGAGCAGTACTTC	CASSDRGGTYEQYF
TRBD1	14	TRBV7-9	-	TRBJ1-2	TGTGCCAGCAGCTTCGGGACAGCAGGTCATGGCTACACCTTC	CASSFGTAGHGYTF